The 24 T cell receptor beta chains given below trace back to one sample, sequenced in a study of blood T cell repertoires in COVID-19. Generated by immunoSEQ multiplex PCR, the TCRdb table keeps only in-frame clones and is missing some. The sample has 75,000 to 100,000 clones, about 81% seen once. Sequencing used peripheral blood. The receptors were gathered from a man between 65 and 85 years old with acute or convalescent COVID-19.

The V gene is TRBV11-2, the J gene TRBJ2-7; 13 positions match TRBD2. The CDR3 is 18 residues long. Looked up from germline, CDR1 is SGHAT and CDR2 is FQNNGV. Trimming cost V 1 base and J 2 bases; bases outside gene matches: 8. The CDR3 is CASSLGRTSGSRTYEQYF. In DNA, the CDR3 is TGTGCCAGCAGCTTAGGCCGGACTAGCGGGAGTAGGACCTACGAGCAGTACTTC. Together with reference TRBV11-2 and TRBJ2-7, the CDR3 gives the full variable domain: EAGVAQSPRYKIIEKRQSVAFWCNPISGHATLYWYQQILGQGPKLLIQFQNNGVVDDSQLPKDRFSAERLKGVDSTLKIQPAKLEDSAVYLCASSLGRTSGSRTYEQYFGPGTRLTVT.

CDR3 in DNA: TGTGCCACCAGTGATCCGACCCGGGACTGGCGTAAAACAGATACGCAGTATTTT. Translated: CATSDPTRDWRKTDTQYF. The chain joins TRBV24-1 to TRBJ2-3; tentative D call: TRBD2 (6 bases). The CDR3 totals 18 residues. Germline V CDR1 and CDR2: KGHDR, SFDVKD. V was pared by 3 bases and J by 3 bases, with 21 bases between.

CDR3 DNA: TGTGCCAGCACCTTTAGTTTATGGTCCAGGGAGGAACGCTCACCCCTCCACTTT. Translated, it gives CASTFSLWSREERSPLHF. The genes are TRBV27 and TRBJ1-6; a possible D gene is TRBD1 (5 bases). The germline gives CDR1 MNHEY, CDR2 SMNVEV (reference sequence). The CDR3 spans 18 residues. V was clipped by 7 bases and J by 10 bases, with 29 bases between them.

This chain connects TRBV5-4 to TRBJ2-3; 10 bases map to TRBD2. Germline CDR1 SGHNT, CDR2 YYREEE (reference sequence). Unmatched junction bases numbered 10, after V lost 4 bases and J lost 5 bases. CDR3 length: 16 residues. CDR3: CASSLLAGGTGDTQYF. CDR3 in DNA: TGTGCCAGCAGCCTTTTAGCGGGAGGTACTGGAGATACGCAGTATTTT.

The V gene is TRBV2, the J gene TRBJ2-2; maybe TRBD2 (5 bases). Looked up from germline, CDR1 is SNHLY and CDR2 is FYNNEI. This CDR3 is 17 amino acids long. Trimming cost V 0 bases and J 1 base, with 12 bases left between them. The chain's CDR3 is CASSEARLALNTGELFF. CDR3 DNA: TGTGCCAGCAGTGAAGCGCGGCTAGCCCTGAACACCGGGGAGCTGTTTTTT.

A remark on this clone: Other DNA variants within this sample encode the same CDR3. This chain joins TRBV28 and TRBJ1-2; D possibly corresponds to TRBD1 (5 bases). There are 13 residues in the CDR3. V was shortened by 2 bases and J by 2 bases, with 6 bases between the two germline ends. Germline assignment: CDR1 MDHEN and CDR2 SYDVKM. This CDR3 reads CASSLGGNYGYTF. CDR3 sequence (DNA): TGTGCCAGCAGTTTAGGGGGGAACTATGGCTACACCTTC.

This chain links TRBV5-6 with TRBJ1-4, with a possible D match to TRBD1 (5 bases). Trimming stripped 3 bases from V and 0 bases from J, with 9 bases between. The length of the CDR3 is 15 residues. Germline CDR1 and CDR2: SGHDT and YYEEEE. CDR3 in amino acids: CASSSKTATNEKLFF. The CDR3 DNA is TGTGCCAGCAGCTCCAAGACAGCAACTAATGAAAAACTGTTTTTT.

The CDR3 reads CASSYSARGGNQPQHF. The CDR3 DNA is TGTGCCAGCAGTTACTCGGCCAGGGGTGGCAATCAGCCCCAGCATTTT. V usage is TRBV6-5 and J usage is TRBJ1-5; weak D call: TRBD1 (6 bases). The CDR3 contains 16 residues. Per the germline V gene, CDR1 is MNHEY and CDR2 is SVGAGI. V lost 0 bases, J lost 2 bases, and 11 bases lay in between.

Note on this clone: This specimen includes other DNA sequences encoding the same CDR3. J is TRBJ1-5 and V is TRBV18, with D perhaps matching TRBD1 (6 bases). Trimming removed 4 bases from V and 1 base from J, with 8 bases in between. Germline lookup yields CDR1 KGHSH and CDR2 LQKENI. CDR3 size: 14 residues. The CDR3 DNA follows: TGTGCCAGCTCACTTGGACAGAGCAATCAGCCCCAGCATTTT. Residues: CASSLGQSNQPQHF.

This clone was observed a few times. V is TRBV3-1 (or the pseudogene TRBV3-2) and J is TRBJ1-2; D remains unclear. CDR1 and CDR2 from the germline V gene are LGHDT and YNNKEL (reference sequence). V lost 9 bases and J lost 4, with 15 bases in between. CDR3 length: 13 amino acids. The CDR3: CASVQDSPYGYTF. The CDR3 DNA follows: TGTGCCAGTGTCCAAGATAGCCCCTATGGCTACACCTTC.

The genes are TRBV16 and TRBJ2-6, with D hard to call. Germline CDR1 and CDR2: KGHSY and FQNENV. Trimming stripped 4 bases from V and 0 bases from J, with 7 bases between. The CDR3 has 15 amino acids. The CDR3 sequence: CASSPQFSGANVLTF. The CDR3, as DNA: TGTGCCAGCAGCCCTCAGTTCTCTGGGGCCAACGTCCTGACTTTC. The variable domain in full, completed from reference TRBV16 and TRBJ2-6, reads GEEVAQTPKHLVRGEGQKAKLYCAPIKGHSYVFWYQQVLKNEFKFLISFQNENVFDETGMPKERFSAKCLPNSPCSLEIQATKLEDSAVYFCASSPQFSGANVLTFGAGSRLTVL.

V gene TRBV7-6 combines with J gene TRBJ1-1; D may be TRBD1 (6 bases). CDR3 length: 17 amino acids. The germline V gene has CDR1 SGHVS and CDR2 FNYEAQ. Trimming removed 0 bases at V and 5 bases at J, with 19 bases between. In DNA, the CDR3 is TGTGCCAGCAGCTTAGCGGAATGGGCGGGGGCGCCGACTGAAGCTTTCTTT. Protein sequence: CASSLAEWAGAPTEAFF.

This clone was observed a single time. This sequence joins TRBV9 and TRBJ2-3; 7 bases align to TRBD1. The germline V gene has CDR1 SGDLS and CDR2 YYNGEE. V shed 5 bases, J shed 6 bases, and the junction held 9 bases outside the gene matches. The CDR3 loop spans 14 amino acids. The CDR3 region has the DNA TGTGCCAGCAGTTCAAGGACAGGTTGGGATACGCAGTATTTT. Translated, it gives CASSSRTGWDTQYF.

This clone was detected a few times. The chain uses TRBV2 and TRBJ2-7; TRBD1 aligns across 9 bases. The germline gives CDR1 SNHLY, CDR2 FYNNEI. This CDR3 is 12 amino acids long. V was pared by 6 bases and J by 12 bases, with 9 bases of the junction left unmatched. The CDR3 is CASRAYTGGAYF. CDR3 coding DNA: TGTGCCAGCAGGGCTTATACAGGGGGCGCGTACTTC.

The V gene is TRBV5-1, the J gene TRBJ2-1, with TRBD1 identical over 9 bases. Germline-derived CDR1 and CDR2 are SGHRS and YFSETQ. This CDR3 has 16 residues. After removal of 5 bases from V and 5 bases from J, the junction contained 11 bases not matched to a gene. This chain's CDR3 is CASSQRGQGLNNEQFF. The CDR3 coding sequence is TGCGCCAGCAGTCAGAGAGGACAGGGGTTGAACAATGAGCAGTTCTTC.

J is TRBJ2-7 and V is TRBV13, with 9 nucleotides matching TRBD1. The CDR3 consists of 15 residues. V trimming: 4 bases; J trimming: 6 bases; junction bases outside the gene matches: 10. Germline V gives CDR1 PRHDT, CDR2 FYEKMQ (reference sequence). The CDR3 DNA sequence: TGTGCCAGCAGCTCCAGGGACAGGGTTTTCGGCGAGCAGTACTTC. Translating gives CASSSRDRVFGEQYF.

This chain uses TRBV9 with TRBJ2-2; 10 bases map to TRBD1. CDR3 size: 22 residues. Germline V lookup: CDR1 SGDLS, CDR2 YYNGEE. V dropped 3 bases and J dropped 5; count of bases not matched to a gene: 25. The CDR3 bases are TGTGCCAGCAGCGAGAGATTCGGACAGGGGGACGGGAGGGCCTTGAGGACCGGGGAGCTGTTTTTT. Translating it yields CASSERFGQGDGRALRTGELFF.

The chain joins TRBV2 to TRBJ2-1, with 8 bases fitting TRBD2. CDR3 length equals 15 residues. CDR1 is SNHLY and CDR2 is FYNNEI in the germline V gene. V shed 4 bases, J shed 0 bases, and the junction held 2 bases outside the gene matches. The CDR3 sequence: CASSGLARSYNEQFF. DNA for the CDR3: TGTGCCAGCAGTGGACTAGCGCGCTCCTACAATGAGCAGTTCTTC.

The chain joins TRBV5-5 to TRBJ2-7; TRBD2 is a possible D gene (6 bases). Germline assignment: CDR1 SGHKS and CDR2 YYEKEE (reference sequence). This CDR3 region has 13 residues. Trimming stripped 0 bases from V and 6 bases from J, with 10 bases between. The CDR3 coding sequence is TGTGCCAGCAGCTTGGTCTCCGGGAGCGAGCAGTACTTC. Residues: CASSLVSGSEQYF.

The rearrangement links TRBV6-5 to TRBJ2-5; 7 nucleotides align to TRBD1. Germline lookup yields CDR1 MNHEY and CDR2 SVGAGI. The CDR3 is made up of 14 amino acids. V shed 6 bases, J shed 9 bases, and the junction held 13 bases outside the gene matches. The CDR3 loop reads CASRRTGAPRAQYF. CDR3 DNA sequence: TGTGCCAGCAGGAGAACAGGGGCCCCCAGAGCCCAGTACTTC.

This clone has only a few counts. The chain employs TRBV27 and TRBJ2-2; 13 bases fit TRBD2. V lost 7 bases to trimming and J lost 6 bases; unmatched junction nucleotides: 2. Germline CDR1 MNHEY, CDR2 SMNVEV (reference sequence). This CDR3 is 14 amino acids long. CDR3 sequence: CASIGLAGAGELFF. CDR3 DNA sequence: TGTGCCAGCATAGGACTAGCGGGAGCCGGGGAGCTGTTTTTT.

The chain carries TRBV12-3 or TRBV12-4 and TRBJ2-7; TRBD1 is a possible D gene (6 bases). V shed 6 bases and J shed 2 bases, with 11 bases lying between them. The CDR3 spans 13 residues. The CDR3 region has the DNA TGTGCCAGCAGCTCTAACAGGGCCTACGAGCAGTACTTC. Its translation: CASSSNRAYEQYF.

The chain carries TRBV5-6 and TRBJ1-3; weak D call: TRBD1 (6 bases). The V and J ends lost 4 bases and 0 bases respectively, with 11 bases between them. The CDR3 runs to 15 residues. The germline V gene encodes CDR1 SGHDT and CDR2 YYEEEE. The CDR3 DNA sequence: TGTGCCAGCAGCCTAACAGGGAGCTCTGGAAACACCATATATTTT. Its translation is CASSLTGSSGNTIYF. The full variable domain, rest sourced from reference TRBV5-6 and TRBJ1-3, is DAGVTQSPTHLIKTRGQQVTLRCSPKSGHDTVSWYQQALGQGPQFIFQYYEEEERQRGNFPDRFSGHQFPNYSSELNVNALLLGDSALYLCASSLTGSSGNTIYFGEGSWLTVV.

The count of this clone is one. In nucleotides, the CDR3 is TGTGCCATCAGTGAGCGACAGCCACCCTCCTACGAGCAGTACTTC. This encodes CAISERQPPSYEQYF. The rearrangement links TRBV10-3 to TRBJ2-7; D might be TRBD1 (5 bases). Germline V gene data show CDR1 as ENHRY and CDR2 as SYGVKD. V shed 2 bases and J shed 0 bases, with 11 bases lying between them. The CDR3 is 15 residues long.